The text below deals with one TCR beta chain. The data stem from a study of blood T cell repertoires in COVID-19. Per the original data handling: By means of reference gene primer amplification, nucleated cell counts were estimated. The data were produced by immunoSEQ multiplex PCR, yet TCRdb's version contains in-frame clones alone and is incomplete. V, J and clone size derive from that table, while D and trimming were established from the DNA sequence. The sample includes some 180,000 clones, 80% to 90% of them seen just once. Sequences were obtained from peripheral blood. The sequence derives from a woman aged 40 to 50 with COVID-19, enrolled during active disease.

CDR3 nucleotide sequence: TGTGCCAGCAGCTTGTATGGGCCCGAGCAGTACTTC. It specifies CASSLYGPEQYF. V and J are TRBV5-5 and TRBJ2-7, with no clear D. Deletions cut 1 base from V and 6 bases from J, with 8 bases between. The CDR3 runs to 12 residues. Germline V gives CDR1 SGHKS, CDR2 YYEKEE (reference sequence). Based on the CDR3 plus reference TRBV5-5 and TRBJ2-7, the full variable domain is DAGVTQSPTHLIKTRGQQVTLRCSPISGHKSVSWYQQVLGQGPQFIFQYYEKEERGRGNFPDRFSARQFPNYSSELNVNALLLGDSALYLCASSLYGPEQYFGPGTRLTVT.